This TCR beta chain was captured in a study of blood T cell repertoires in COVID-19 (TCRdb year 2020). A note on the overall study: The collaborator samples originated in the United States, Italy and Spain and spanned the acute and convalescent phases of COVID-19. A de-identified subject ID, COVID-19 status, age in years and sex were almost always included in the sample metadata. Samples were obtained from the ongoing ImmuneRACE study (first 160 participants) and from over 1,000 subjects provided by 6 global collaborators. The dataset comprised deeply sampled blood TCRbeta repertoires from subjects exposed to, actively infected with, or recovered from COVID-19. The material from the prospective study consisted of cDNA or gDNA derived from T cells, B-cell-depleted T cells, or PBMCs. A freely available public database, intended as a resource for researchers studying the immune response to SARS-CoV-2, is where the repertoires were released. HLA class I and class II types, where available, came from metadata supplied by the sample provider rather than from assay-based typing. The full study reports these points: How much clinical and demographic metadata was included differed by source and by participant, and the metadata was provided uncurated.

In the germline V gene, CDR1 corresponds to SGHRS and CDR2 to YFSETQ. V and J lose 0 bases and 0 bases, and a span of 4 bases separates them. The CDR3 goes from the cysteine to the phenylalanine over 13 residues. The read is trimmed to its CDR3 DNA, 39 bases read in frame from base 1. The collaborating institutions used their own protocols to collect whole blood in K2EDTA tubes. Collaborator samples were shipped for TCRbeta analysis as frozen whole blood, isolated PBMCs, or DNA extracted from either sample type. In the case of this clone: This clone's antigen is unknown. Qualities for individual bases were not recorded, and no much larger clone is one base off.

The immunoSEQ Assay, a bias-controlled multiplex PCR, was used to amplify TCRbeta CDR3 regions from genomic DNA. As for the authors' bioinformatics: Nucleated cell counts per sample were estimated from amplification of reference gene primers within the assay. To quantify the absolute abundance of each unique TCRbeta CDR3 rearrangement, sequence reads were collapsed and filtered. For each sample, productive Simpson clonality was calculated as the square root of Simpson's diversity index over productive rearrangements. TCRdb took over this immuneACCESS table, retaining in-frame rearrangements with V and J assigned. Such tables are incomplete; in checked studies, under half of the missing clones stem from an unresolved V gene, and the remainder is unexplained. V and J calls and clone size are as listed in that table; D and trimming were resolved from the DNA. The sample table records 200,000 to 250,000 clones; 85% to 90% of these occur just once. The top ten clonotypes cover roughly 2.6% of the sample.

The sequence came from a woman in her sixties with acute or convalescent COVID-19. The sequence joins TRBV5-1 to TRBJ2-7; there is no confident call for the D gene. Sequencing input: peripheral blood. In nucleotide form, the sequence is TGCGCCAGCAGCTTGGACGGCTCCTACGAGCAGTACTTC. The translation is CASSLDGSYEQYF.